These 17 T cell receptor beta chains share one sample of origin, sequenced in a study of blood T cells in healthy people across ages. With a J-beta primer mix and a sample-barcoded 5' primer, a second PCR ran about 7 to 11 cycles. TCRdb ran MiXCR on the 5' RACE reads and lists one entry per CDR3 protein. This table has more than 650,000 distinct CDR3 sequences, approximately 53% appearing once. The sequencing input was blood. The receptors here all came from a man older than 75 in good health.

The V call is TRBV6-6, the J call TRBJ2-5, with D possibly TRBD2 on 6 matching bases. The DNA end is more similar to TRBJ2-7, so the J call may be wrong. Germline CDR1 reads MNHNY; CDR2 reads SVGAGI (reference sequence). The CDR3 runs 14 residues. The chain's CDR3 is CASSFGTLTYEQYF. CDR3 nucleotide sequence: TGTGCCAGCAGCTTTGGGACTTTAACCTACGAGCAGTACTTC.

This clonotype was counted between two and nine times. This chain uses TRBV18 with TRBJ2-7; 13 bases align to TRBD2. V shed 4 bases and J 6 bases; nucleotides not matched to a gene: 9. Germline V gives CDR1 KGHSH, CDR2 LQKENI. The CDR3 is 16 amino acids. The CDR3 nucleotides are TGTGCCAGCTCACTACCACCGGGACTAGCGGGATCCGAGCAGTACTTC. Amino acid sequence: CASSLPPGLAGSEQYF.

This clonotype has a handful of counts. V usage is TRBV10-3 and J usage is TRBJ2-3; a weak D match, TRBD2 (6 bases). Germline CDR1 reads ENHRY; CDR2 reads SYGVKD. Trimming pared 2 bases from V and 10 bases from J, leaving 13 bases between. The CDR3 has 13 residues. CDR3 amino acids: CAISERDSGAQYF. CDR3 bases: TGTGCCATCAGTGAGCGGGACTCCGGGGCGCAGTATTTT.

The CDR3 DNA follows: TGCGCCAGCAGCACCATTGCGGGGATCCGCGACCACAACTATGGCTACACCTTC. It specifies CASSTIAGIRDHNYGYTF. The chain employs TRBV5-1 and TRBJ1-2; no firm D call. This CDR3 comprises 18 residues. With 4 bases removed from V and 2 bases from J, the gap between germline ends came to 24 bases. The germline V gene encodes CDR1 SGHRS and CDR2 YFSETQ.

The rearrangement uses TRBV20-1 and TRBJ1-5; 12 bases are shared with TRBD1. V lost 5 bases to trimming and J lost 7 bases; unmatched junction nucleotides: 9. CDR1 is DFQATT and CDR2 is SNEGSKA in the germline V gene (reference sequence). The CDR3 is 15 residues long. CDR3 bases: TGCAGTGCTCCCCCCGGGACAGGGGGCGACCAGCCCCAGCATTTT. Translating it yields CSAPPGTGGDQPQHF.

The rearrangement links TRBV15 to TRBJ1-1, with unresolved D. The length of the CDR3 is 12 residues. V dropped 2 bases and J dropped 3 bases, with 4 bases sitting between them. The germline gives CDR1 LNHNV, CDR2 YYDKDF (reference sequence). The CDR3 sequence is CATSRLDTEAFF. The CDR3 nucleotides are TGTGCCACCAGCAGATTGGACACTGAAGCTTTCTTT.

The chain couples TRBV7-3 to TRBJ2-3; TRBD2 aligns across 7 bases. The CDR3 loop spans 15 amino acids. Germline CDR1 is SGHTA and CDR2 is FQGTGA. V was clipped by 2 bases and J by 3 bases; unmatched bases: 5. The CDR3: CASSLYGRSTDTQYF. CDR3 coding DNA: TGTGCCAGCAGCTTATACGGGAGGAGTACAGATACGCAGTATTTT.

This clonotype was detected only a few times. The V and J genes are TRBV6-5 and TRBJ1-6; unclear D gene. This CDR3 has 15 amino acids. V lost 0 bases, J lost 10 bases, and 13 bases lay in between. CDR1 is MNHEY and CDR2 is SVGAGI in the germline V gene. In nucleotides, the CDR3 is TGTGCCAGCAGTTACTCGCTAGGGAACGACTCACCCCTCCACTTT. Its translation is CASSYSLGNDSPLHF.

The V and J genes are TRBV5-1 and TRBJ2-7; 8 nucleotides align to TRBD1. CDR3 length: 14 residues. Germline V gene data show CDR1 as SGHRS and CDR2 as YFSETQ. Losses at the gene ends were 4 bases for V and 9 bases for J; bases not matched to a gene: 12. The CDR3 protein is CASSASGTGARQYF. Written as DNA, the CDR3 is TGCGCCAGCAGCGCCTCCGGGACAGGAGCTCGGCAGTACTTC. Drawing the rest from reference TRBV5-1 and TRBJ2-7, the complete variable domain is KAGVTQTPRYLIKTRGQQVTLSCSPISGHRSVSWYQQTPGQGLQFLFEYFSETQRNKGNFPGRFSGRQFSNSRSEMNVSTLELGDSALYLCASSASGTGARQYFGPGTRLTVT.

This chain joins TRBV29-1 and TRBJ2-5; the D is unclear. Trimming removed 0 bases at V and 5 bases at J, with 10 bases between. The CDR3 has 13 residues. Germline CDR1 reads SQVTM; CDR2 reads ANQGSEA. DNA of the CDR3: TGCAGCGTTGAAGATCGGGTCGCCGAGACCCAGTACTTC. Translation gives CSVEDRVAETQYF.

The chain links TRBV7-9 to TRBJ1-2; possible D gene TRBD1, 5 bases. V was cut by 2 bases and J by 6 bases, with 10 bases left in between. Germline CDR1 is SEHNR and CDR2 is FQNEAQ (reference sequence). The CDR3 runs 13 residues. CDR3 residues: CASSLLSRDGYTF. In DNA form, the CDR3 reads TGTGCCAGCAGCTTATTATCCAGGGATGGCTACACCTTC.

The chain links TRBV2 to TRBJ1-3; a weak D match, TRBD1 (5 bases). Germline loops: CDR1 SNHLY, CDR2 FYNNEI. This CDR3 is 16 amino acids long. Trimming removed 2 bases from V and 1 base from J, with 12 bases in between. The CDR3 sequence is CASSESETVSGNTIYF. CDR3 DNA sequence: TGTGCCAGCAGTGAATCAGAGACAGTTTCTGGAAACACCATATATTTT.

The chain carries TRBV9 and TRBJ2-3; TRBD2 matches 7 bases. V was clipped by 0 bases and J by 1 base; unmatched bases: 5. The germline V gene encodes CDR1 SGDLS and CDR2 YYNGEE. The CDR3 is 16 residues long. CDR3 DNA sequence: TGTGCCAGCAGCGTAGGCCTAGCGGTTCGCACAGATACGCAGTATTTT. The encoded protein is CASSVGLAVRTDTQYF. The variable domain in full, completed from reference TRBV9 and TRBJ2-3, reads DSGVTQTPKHLITATGQRVTLRCSPRSGDLSVYWYQQSLDQGLQFLIQYYNGEERAKGNILERFSAQQFPDLHSELNLSSLELGDSALYFCASSVGLAVRTDTQYFGPGTRLTVL.

This clonotype has only a few counts. This rearrangement joins TRBV7-9 to TRBJ2-7; 8 bases are a match to TRBD1. Germline V CDR1 and CDR2: SEHNR, FQNEAQ (reference sequence). V lost 5 bases, J lost 0 bases, and 12 bases stayed unmatched. This CDR3 has 17 amino acids. Here the CDR3 reads CASSPSTGVLPSYEQYF. In DNA, the CDR3 is TGTGCCAGCAGCCCATCGACAGGGGTCCTTCCCTCCTACGAGCAGTACTTC.

The chain employs TRBV7-9 and TRBJ2-6, with a weak D call TRBD2 (5 bases). The CDR3 is 18 amino acids. V dropped 1 base and J dropped 2 bases, with 15 bases sitting between them. Germline values: CDR1 SEHNR, CDR2 FQNEAQ (reference sequence). CDR3 nucleotide sequence: TGTGCCAGCAGCTTAGGAGGGCCAGCCCCCACTGGGGCCAACGTCCTGACTTTC. It is translated as CASSLGGPAPTGANVLTF.

The J gene is TRBJ2-1, the V gene TRBV29-1; D unresolved. CDR1 SQVTM and CDR2 ANQGSEA come from the germline V gene. This CDR3 contains 10 residues. With 8 bases removed from V and 5 bases from J, the gap between germline ends came to 7 bases. The CDR3 DNA follows: TGCAGCACAAAAGACAATGAGCAGTTCTTC. Protein: CSTKDNEQFF.

This chain links TRBV11-2 with TRBJ2-3, with D possibly TRBD2 on 6 matching bases. From germline, CDR1 is SGHAT and CDR2 FQNNGV. The CDR3 spans 14 residues. Between the trimmed V and J ends, which lost 5 bases and 14 bases, there was a span of 23 bases. The CDR3 is CASSLFAAGPDAYF. Written as DNA, the CDR3 is TGTGCCAGCAGCCTTTTCGCAGCGGGCCCGGACGCGTATTTT.